Listed below are T cell receptor beta chains from one sample, sequenced in a study of OX40 agonist ivuxolimab in advanced cancers. Data came from immunoSEQ multiplex PCR; TCRdb stores just in-frame clones and leaves some out. The table includes roughly 93,000 clones, around 92% detected once. The specimen comprised CD4+ or CD8+ T cells sorted from blood, sampled in a trial of the OX40 agonist ivuxolimab. These receptors were obtained from an adult with an advanced solid tumor such as melanoma, head and neck, liver or kidney cancer. Each CDR3 is given without its conserved first and last residue.

j_call,v_call,cdr3_aa
TRBJ2-7,TRBV6-5,AAKGRTGDYEQY
TRBJ2-5,TRBV19,ASSIMGGQETQY
TRBJ2-7,TRBV5-1,ASSPPGQVYEQY
TRBJ1-6,TRBV7-9,ASSLDENSPLH
TRBJ1-3,TRBV19,ASSIKTGVGNTIY
TRBJ2-6,TRBV19,ASSFPDRGSGANVLT
TRBJ1-1,TRBV5-4,ASSKFTQNTEAF
TRBJ1-3,TRBV29-1,SVKGNGNTIY
TRBJ1-4,TRBV15,ATSRDRGIGKLF
TRBJ1-1,TRBV19,ASSIGGNLHTEAF